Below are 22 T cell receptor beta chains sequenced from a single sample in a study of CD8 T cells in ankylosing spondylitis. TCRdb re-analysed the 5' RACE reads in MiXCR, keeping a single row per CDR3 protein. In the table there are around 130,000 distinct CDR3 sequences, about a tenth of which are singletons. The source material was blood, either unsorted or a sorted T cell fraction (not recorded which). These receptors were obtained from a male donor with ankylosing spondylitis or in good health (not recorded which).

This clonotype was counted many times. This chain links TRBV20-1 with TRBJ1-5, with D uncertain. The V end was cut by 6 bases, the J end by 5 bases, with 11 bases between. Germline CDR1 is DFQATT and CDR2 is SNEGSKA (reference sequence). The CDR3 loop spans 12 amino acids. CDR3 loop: CSAAGPDQPQHF. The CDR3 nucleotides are TGCAGTGCCGCCGGCCCTGATCAGCCCCAGCATTTT.

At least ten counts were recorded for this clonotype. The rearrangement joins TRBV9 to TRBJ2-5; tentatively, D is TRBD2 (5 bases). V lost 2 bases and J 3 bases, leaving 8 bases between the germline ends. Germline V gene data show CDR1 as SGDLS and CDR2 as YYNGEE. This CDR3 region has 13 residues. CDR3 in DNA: TGTGCCAGCAGCGTGAGGGCCGAAGAGACCCAGTACTTC. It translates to CASSVRAEETQYF.

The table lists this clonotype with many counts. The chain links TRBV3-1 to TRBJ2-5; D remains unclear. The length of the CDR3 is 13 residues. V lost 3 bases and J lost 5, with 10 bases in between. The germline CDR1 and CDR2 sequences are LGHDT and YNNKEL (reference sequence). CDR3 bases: TGTGCCAGCAGCCATCTTAATAGGGAGACCCAGTACTTC. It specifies CASSHLNRETQYF.

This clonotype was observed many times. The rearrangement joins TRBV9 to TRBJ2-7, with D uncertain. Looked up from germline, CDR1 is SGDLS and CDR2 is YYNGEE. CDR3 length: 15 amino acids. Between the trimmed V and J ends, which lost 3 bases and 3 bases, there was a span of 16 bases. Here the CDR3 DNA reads TGTGCCAGCAGCGCCCACCGTGGCGTAGGCTACGAGCAGTACTTC. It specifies CASSAHRGVGYEQYF.

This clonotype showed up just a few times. The CDR3 sequence: CASSPGQGIYGYTF. The CDR3 DNA reads TGTGCCAGCAGTCCGGGACAGGGAATCTATGGCTACACCTTC. V usage is TRBV28 and J usage is TRBJ1-2; 9 bases line up with TRBD1. V lost 5 bases, J lost 4 bases, and 5 bases stayed unmatched. Germline CDR1 reads MDHEN; CDR2 reads SYDVKM. This CDR3 has 14 amino acids.

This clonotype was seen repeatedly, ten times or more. This CDR3 reads CASTLEGSSSGANVLTF. The CDR3 DNA reads as TGTGCCAGCACCCTGGAGGGCTCAAGCTCTGGGGCCAACGTCCTGACTTTC. The chain uses TRBV12-3 or TRBV12-4 and TRBJ2-6; D possibly corresponds to TRBD2 (6 bases). The CDR3 runs to 17 residues. V gave up 7 bases and J gave up 0 bases, with 16 bases separating them.

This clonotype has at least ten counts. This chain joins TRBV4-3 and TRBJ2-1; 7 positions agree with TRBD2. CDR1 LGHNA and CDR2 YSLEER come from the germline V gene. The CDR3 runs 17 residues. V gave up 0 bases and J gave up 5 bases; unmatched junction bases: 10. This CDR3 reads CASSQDSGTTPNNEQFF. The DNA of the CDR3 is TGCGCCAGCAGCCAAGATTCCGGGACTACTCCTAACAATGAGCAGTTCTTC.

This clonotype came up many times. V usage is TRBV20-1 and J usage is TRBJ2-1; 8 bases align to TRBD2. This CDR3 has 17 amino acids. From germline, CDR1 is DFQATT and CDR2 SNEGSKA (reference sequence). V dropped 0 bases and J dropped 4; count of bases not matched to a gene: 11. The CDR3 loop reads CSARDGGSAGAYNEQFF. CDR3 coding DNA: TGCAGTGCTAGAGATGGGGGGTCAGCGGGAGCTTACAATGAGCAGTTCTTC.

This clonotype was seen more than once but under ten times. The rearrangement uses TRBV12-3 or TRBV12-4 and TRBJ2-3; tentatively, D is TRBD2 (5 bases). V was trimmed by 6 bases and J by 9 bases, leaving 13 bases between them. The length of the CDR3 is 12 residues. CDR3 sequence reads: CASSSLGRTQYF. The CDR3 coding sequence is TGTGCCAGCAGCTCACTAGGTCGGACGCAGTATTTT.

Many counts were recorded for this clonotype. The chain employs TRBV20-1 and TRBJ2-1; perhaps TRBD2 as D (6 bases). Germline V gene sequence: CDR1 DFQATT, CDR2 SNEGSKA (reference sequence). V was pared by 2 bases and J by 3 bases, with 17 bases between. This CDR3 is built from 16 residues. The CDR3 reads CSARHRDSGYYNEQFF. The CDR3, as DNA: TGCAGTGCTAGACACCGGGACTCGGGGTACTACAATGAGCAGTTCTTC.

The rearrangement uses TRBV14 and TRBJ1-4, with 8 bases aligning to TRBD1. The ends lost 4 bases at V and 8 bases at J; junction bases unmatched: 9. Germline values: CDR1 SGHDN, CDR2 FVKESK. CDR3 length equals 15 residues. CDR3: CASSPGQGSREKLFF. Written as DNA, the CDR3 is TGTGCCAGCAGCCCTGGACAGGGATCAAGAGAAAAACTGTTTTTT.

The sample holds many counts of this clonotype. The CDR3 spells CASSLAVDGGPFF. CDR3 DNA sequence: TGCGCCAGCAGCTTGGCTGTTGACGGGGGGCCGTTCTTC. The J gene is TRBJ2-1, the V gene TRBV5-1; a weak D match, TRBD2 (7 bases). V was shortened by 0 bases and J by 15 bases, with 16 bases between the two germline ends. Germline CDR1 SGHRS, CDR2 YFSETQ. This CDR3 contains 13 residues.

This chain's CDR3 is CASSRDTGETQYF. DNA for the CDR3: TGTGCCAGCAGCAGGGACACCGGGGAGACCCAGTACTTC. The chain recombines TRBV12-3 or TRBV12-4 with TRBJ2-5; D is possibly TRBD1 (6 bases). This CDR3 contains 13 residues. V was pared by 6 bases and J by 5 bases, with 13 bases between.

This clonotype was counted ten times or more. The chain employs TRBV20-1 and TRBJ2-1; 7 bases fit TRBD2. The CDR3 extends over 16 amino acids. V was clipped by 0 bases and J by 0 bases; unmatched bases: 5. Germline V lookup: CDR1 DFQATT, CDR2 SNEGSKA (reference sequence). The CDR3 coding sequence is TGCAGTGCTAGAGATGTCGGCGGGAGCTCCTACAATGAGCAGTTCTTC. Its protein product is CSARDVGGSSYNEQFF.

The CDR3, as DNA: TGTGCCAGCAGCTCGGGGGGGGCGCGGGATACGCAGTATTTT. Encoded protein: CASSSGGARDTQYF. This rearrangement joins TRBV7-3 to TRBJ2-3; 8 nucleotides match TRBD2. Germline V lookup: CDR1 SGHTA, CDR2 FQGTGA. With 4 bases clipped from V and 6 bases from J, the junction kept 6 bases outside the gene matches. This CDR3 is 14 amino acids long.

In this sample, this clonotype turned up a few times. The CDR3 DNA reads TGCGCCAGCAGCGATCCGGGCCGCGGGGCCTACAATGAGCAGTTCTTC. Translation: CASSDPGRGAYNEQFF. The rearrangement joins TRBV5-1 to TRBJ2-1; tentative D call: TRBD2 (6 bases). The ends were cut back, 4 bases at V and 2 bases at J, with 16 bases in the middle. The CDR3 has 16 residues. From germline, CDR1 is SGHRS and CDR2 YFSETQ. Full variable domain (missing parts from reference TRBV5-1 and TRBJ2-1): KAGVTQTPRYLIKTRGQQVTLSCSPISGHRSVSWYQQTPGQGLQFLFEYFSETQRNKGNFPGRFSGRQFSNSRSEMNVSTLELGDSALYLCASSDPGRGAYNEQFFGPGTRLTVL.

CDR3 protein: CASSQDGGLANYGYTF. Written as DNA, the CDR3 is TGTGCCAGCAGCCAAGATGGAGGCCTAGCTAACTATGGCTACACCTTC. The rearrangement links TRBV3-1 to TRBJ1-2; no firm D call. V was shortened by 0 bases and J by 0 bases, with 11 bases between the two germline ends. The V gene's germline CDR1 is LGHDT and CDR2 YNNKEL (reference sequence). The CDR3 length is 16 residues.

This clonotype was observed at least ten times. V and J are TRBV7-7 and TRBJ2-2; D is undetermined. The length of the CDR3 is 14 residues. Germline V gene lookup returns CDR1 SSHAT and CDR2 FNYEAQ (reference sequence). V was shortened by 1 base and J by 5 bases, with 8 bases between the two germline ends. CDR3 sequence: CASSLGGGTGELFF. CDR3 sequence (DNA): TGTGCCAGCAGCTTAGGAGGTGGGACCGGGGAGCTGTTTTTT.

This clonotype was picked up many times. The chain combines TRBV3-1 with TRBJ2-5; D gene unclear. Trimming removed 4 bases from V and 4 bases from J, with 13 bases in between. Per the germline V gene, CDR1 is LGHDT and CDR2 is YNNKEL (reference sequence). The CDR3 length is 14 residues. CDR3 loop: CASSLDALVETQYF. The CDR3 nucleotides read TGTGCCAGCAGCCTCGACGCGCTAGTAGAGACCCAGTACTTC.

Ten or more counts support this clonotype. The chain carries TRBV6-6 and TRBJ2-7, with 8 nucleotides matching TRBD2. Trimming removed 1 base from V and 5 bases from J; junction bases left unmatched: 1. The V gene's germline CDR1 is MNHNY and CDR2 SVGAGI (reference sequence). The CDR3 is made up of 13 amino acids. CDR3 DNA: TGTGCCAGCAGTTACTACGGGGGGGACGAGCAGTACTTC. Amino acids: CASSYYGGDEQYF.

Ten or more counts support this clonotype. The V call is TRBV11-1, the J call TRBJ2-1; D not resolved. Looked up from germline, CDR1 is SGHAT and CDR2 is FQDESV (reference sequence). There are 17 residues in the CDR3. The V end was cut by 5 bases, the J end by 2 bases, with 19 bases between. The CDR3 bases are TGTGCCAGCAGCCTCGGTGGCGCTGGAGAAACCTACAATGAGCAGTTCTTC. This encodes CASSLGGAGETYNEQFF.

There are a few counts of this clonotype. In DNA form, the CDR3 reads TGTGCCAGCAGCTTACCGGGACTAGCAATCGAGCAGTACTTC. Amino acids: CASSLPGLAIEQYF. V is TRBV7-2 and J is TRBJ2-7; 9 bases are shared with TRBD2. V dropped 2 bases and J dropped 6; count of bases not matched to a gene: 5. This CDR3 comprises 14 residues. Germline V gene data show CDR1 as SGHTA and CDR2 as FQGNSA.